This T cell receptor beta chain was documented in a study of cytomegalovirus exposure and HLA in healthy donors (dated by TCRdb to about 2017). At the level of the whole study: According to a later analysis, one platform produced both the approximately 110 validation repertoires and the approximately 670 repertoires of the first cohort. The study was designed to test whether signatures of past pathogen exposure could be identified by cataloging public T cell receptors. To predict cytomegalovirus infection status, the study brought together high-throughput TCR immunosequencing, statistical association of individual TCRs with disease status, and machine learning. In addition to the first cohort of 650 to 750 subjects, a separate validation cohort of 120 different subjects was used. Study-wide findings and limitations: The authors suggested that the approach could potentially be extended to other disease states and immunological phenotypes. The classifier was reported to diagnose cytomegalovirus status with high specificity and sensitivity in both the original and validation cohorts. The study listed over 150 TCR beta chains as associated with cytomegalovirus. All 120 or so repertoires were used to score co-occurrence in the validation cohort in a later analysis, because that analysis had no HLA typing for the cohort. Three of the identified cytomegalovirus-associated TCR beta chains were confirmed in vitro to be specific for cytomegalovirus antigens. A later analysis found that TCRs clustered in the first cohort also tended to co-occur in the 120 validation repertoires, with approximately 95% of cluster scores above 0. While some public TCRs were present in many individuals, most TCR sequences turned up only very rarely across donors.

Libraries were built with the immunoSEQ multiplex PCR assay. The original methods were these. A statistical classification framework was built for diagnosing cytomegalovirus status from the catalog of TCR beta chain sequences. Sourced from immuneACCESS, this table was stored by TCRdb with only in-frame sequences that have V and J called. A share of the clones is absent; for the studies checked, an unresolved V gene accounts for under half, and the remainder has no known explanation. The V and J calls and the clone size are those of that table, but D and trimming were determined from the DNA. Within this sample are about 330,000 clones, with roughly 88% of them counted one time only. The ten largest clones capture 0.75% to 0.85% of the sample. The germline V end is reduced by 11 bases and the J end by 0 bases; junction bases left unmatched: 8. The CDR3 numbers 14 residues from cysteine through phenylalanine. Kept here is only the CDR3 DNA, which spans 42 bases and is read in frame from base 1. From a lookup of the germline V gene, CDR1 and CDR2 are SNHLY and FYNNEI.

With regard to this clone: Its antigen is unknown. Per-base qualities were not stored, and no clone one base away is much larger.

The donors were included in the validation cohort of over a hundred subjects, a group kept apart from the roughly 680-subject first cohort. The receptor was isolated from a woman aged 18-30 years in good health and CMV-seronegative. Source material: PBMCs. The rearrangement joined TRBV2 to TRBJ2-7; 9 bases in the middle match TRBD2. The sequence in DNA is TGTGCCTGCTTATTTAGCGGGAGCTCCTACGAGCAGTACTTC. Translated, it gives CACLFSGSSYEQYF.